This TCR beta chain stems from a study of cytomegalovirus exposure and HLA in healthy donors. Study summary: Early released data had roughly 81 million unique TCRs, all coming from HLA-typed donors.

Both 60 Vbeta primers and 13 Jbeta primers went into the PCR. Method: immunoSEQ multiplex PCR; TCRdb's copy keeps in-frame clones and lacks some. Its clone listing holds 200,000 to 250,000 clones. CDR3 size: 14 residues. V was clipped by 8 bases and J by 2 bases; unmatched bases: 7. Germline loops: CDR1 WSHSY, CDR2 SAAADI. Whole-study results and caveats: Prior analysis indicated that the majority of TCR beta V segments exhibited productivity approximately 90% or approximately 30% of the time.

As concerns this clone: Antigen specificity is unknown.

Source material: PBMCs. This TCR derives from a young woman in good health and CMV-seropositive. The chain carries TRBV10-2 and TRBJ2-7, with 9 bases lining up with TRBD1. The CDR3 region has the DNA TGCGCCAGCTGGGAGGACAGGGGACCCTACGAGCAGTACTTC. Amino acid sequence: CASWEDRGPYEQYF.